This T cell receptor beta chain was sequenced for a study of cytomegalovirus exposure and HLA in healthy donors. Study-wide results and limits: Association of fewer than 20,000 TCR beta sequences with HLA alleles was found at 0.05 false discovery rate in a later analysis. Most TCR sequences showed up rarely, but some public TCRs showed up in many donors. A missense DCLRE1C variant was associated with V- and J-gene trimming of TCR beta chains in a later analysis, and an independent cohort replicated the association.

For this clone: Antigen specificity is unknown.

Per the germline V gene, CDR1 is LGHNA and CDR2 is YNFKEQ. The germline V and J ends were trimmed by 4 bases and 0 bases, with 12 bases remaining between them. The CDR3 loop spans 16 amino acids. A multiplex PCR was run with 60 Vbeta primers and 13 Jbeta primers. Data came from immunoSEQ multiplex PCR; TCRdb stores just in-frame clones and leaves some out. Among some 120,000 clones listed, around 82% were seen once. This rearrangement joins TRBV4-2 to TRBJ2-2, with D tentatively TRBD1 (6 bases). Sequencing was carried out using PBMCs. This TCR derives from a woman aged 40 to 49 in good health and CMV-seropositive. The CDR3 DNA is TGTGCCAGCAGCCGGACAGAGCCCACGAACACCGGGGAGCTGTTTTTT. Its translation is CASSRTEPTNTGELFF.